The present T cell receptor beta chain was sequenced within a study of vaccination effects on CD4 cells after COVID-19 (dated by TCRdb to 2021 to 2024). About the full investigation: Each participant got two doses of an mRNA SARS-CoV-2 vaccine, either BNT162b2 or mRNA-1273. Altogether, around 11 COVID-19 convalescent patients and several SARS-CoV-2-naive healthy vaccine recipients made up the full study. In both COVID-19 convalescent patients and infection-naive vaccine recipients, the study compared SARS-CoV-2 spike-specific CD4+ TCR repertoires from before mRNA vaccination with those from after it. Cultures from other donors in the study were sequenced using the Oncomine TCR Beta short-read assay on an Illumina iSeq 100.

The CDR3 goes from the cysteine to the valine over 14 residues. Only CDR3 DNA is held: 42 bases, read in frame from base 1. The V end loses 0 bases and the J end loses 5 bases, and a stretch of 11 bases separates them. According to the germline V gene, CDR1 reads MNHEY and CDR2 reads SVGAGI. In the ViraFEST assay, PBMC were stimulated with viral peptide pools, and TCR sequencing was then used to find antigen-specific CD4+ T cell clonotypes based on their expansion. After less than 13 days of culture, CD4+ T cells were isolated with the EasySep CD4+ T cell isolation kit. The absence of prior SARS-CoV-2 infection in healthy vaccine recipients was confirmed by negative nucleocapsid antibodies before and after vaccination. Roughly 1.9 million PBMC per well were cultured with about 10 ug/ml peptides in IMDM containing around 5.3% human AB serum, about 10 IU/ml IL-2 and gentamicin. Half of the culture medium was replaced with fresh IL-2-containing medium on days 3 and 7. Unless otherwise noted, each peptide stimulation condition was cultured in triplicate wells. PBMC were separated from whole blood using Ficoll-Paque Plus gradient centrifugation and were then either cryopreserved at -140C or used fresh. The spike proteins of SARS-CoV-2 and of the common cold coronaviruses HCoV-NL63, HCoV-OC43 and HCoV-229E were spanned by overlapping peptide pools. The QIAamp micro DNA kit was used to extract genomic DNA from the cultured CD4+ T cells.

As for this clone: Its antigen is still unknown. No quality values exist for individual bases; no much larger clone is one base distant.

Receptor libraries were prepared by the immunoSEQ multiplex PCR assay. TCR beta CDR3 sequencing was performed on DNA from the cultured, isolated CD4+ T cells. On the study's bioinformatics: Non-productive TCR sequences were removed and reads were trimmed to the CDR3 region, keeping CDR3s of at least 7 amino acids. Antigen-specific clonotypes were identified with the MANAFEST web app by comparing expansion in peptide wells against reference cultures. For clones to be considered positive, expansion at FDR<0.05 versus reference and all other wells, an odds ratio above 5, and a frequency above 0.1% in two replicate wells were required. A clonotype was defined as cross-reactive if the clonotype was significantly expanded both in SARS-CoV-2 spike wells and in at least one common cold coronavirus spike condition. CDR3 similarity was assessed by Levenshtein distance using the stringdist R package, and unrooted trees were constructed with ape in R 3.6.1. TCRdb re-hosts the immuneACCESS table, in-frame sequences only. Its copies lack some clones; in the studies checked, an unresolved V gene accounts for under half of them, and the cause for the rest is not known. The DNA gave D and trimming, while V, J and clone size come from that table. The sample contains 41,000 or so clones, 65% to 80% of them found a single time. Clones ranked in the top ten supply 2.5% to 3.5% of the sample.

Overall study results and their limits: At late post-vaccination timepoints, both infection-induced and vaccine-induced clones showed marked clonal contraction, consistent with waning T cell responses. In healthy vaccine recipients, vaccine-induced clones were almost all SARS-CoV-2 mono-reactive, with only 1 of 255 being cross-reactive with common cold coronaviruses. Only a small number of convalescent patients were included, and no early post-infection timepoints were available, which limited the study.

This clonotype was obtained from a human donor who received a COVID-19 vaccine. The chain links TRBV6-5 with TRBJ2-7; the D segment cannot be called with confidence. This material consisted of CD4+ T cells from PBMCs cultured with HCoV-NL63 spike peptides, taken before COVID-19 vaccination. The cell subset or site tag for this specimen amounts to: HCoV-NL63 spike overlapping peptide pool stimulation. The nucleotide sequence reads TGTGCCAGCAGTTACTCGAGATGGAGCCACGAGCAGTACGTC. It encodes CASSYSRWSHEQYV.